This is a list of T cell receptor beta chains from one sample in a study of CD8 T cells in ankylosing spondylitis. TCRdb reprocessed the 5' RACE reads via MiXCR and lists one record per CDR3 protein. The table includes roughly 130,000 distinct CDR3 sequences, roughly 15% detected once. What was sequenced was blood, either unsorted or a sorted T cell fraction (not recorded which). These receptors all come from a female donor with ankylosing spondylitis or in good health (not recorded which). Each CDR3 is given with its conserved first and last residue. Each record gives: D gene, J gene, V gene, clone size, CDR3 DNA, CDR3 protein. D genes are given only for firm matches. Part of the rows lack a size; the others show once, few, many or a class for expanded clones.

D gene: -; J gene: TRBJ2-3; V gene: TRBV20-1; clone size: -; CDR3 DNA: TGCAGTGCTAGAAGGGGGGCGTGGACAGATACGCAGTATTTT; CDR3 protein: CSARRGAWTDTQYF
D gene: TRBD1; J gene: TRBJ1-1; V gene: TRBV6-1; clone size: many; CDR3 DNA: TGTGCCAGCAGTGGGGGACAGCTGAACACTGAAGCTTTCTTT; CDR3 protein: CASSGGQLNTEAFF
D gene: -; J gene: TRBJ2-5; V gene: TRBV28; clone size: few; CDR3 DNA: TGTGCCAGCAGTTTGCGGAGAGAAGAGACCCAGTACTTC; CDR3 protein: CASSLRREETQYF
D gene: -; J gene: TRBJ2-2; V gene: TRBV30; clone size: -; CDR3 DNA: TGTGCCTGGAGAGCCCCATCCACGGGGGCAGGGGAGCTGTTTTTT; CDR3 protein: CAWRAPSTGAGELFF
D gene: -; J gene: TRBJ1-5; V gene: TRBV27; clone size: many; CDR3 DNA: TGTGCCAGCAGTTCTAGTGGGTCCCCAAGGCCCCAGCATTTT; CDR3 protein: CASSSSGSPRPQHF
D gene: TRBD1; J gene: TRBJ1-5; V gene: TRBV5-1; clone size: many; CDR3 DNA: TGCGCCAGCAGTCCAGGGGGGCTGGGGAGGAATCAGCCCCAGCATTTT; CDR3 protein: CASSPGGLGRNQPQHF
D gene: TRBD1; J gene: TRBJ2-5; V gene: TRBV20-1; clone size: few; CDR3 DNA: TGCAGTGCGGGGAGACAGGGGCGGGAGACCCAGTACTTC; CDR3 protein: CSAGRQGRETQYF
D gene: TRBD2; J gene: TRBJ2-1; V gene: TRBV9; clone size: -; CDR3 DNA: TGTGCCAGCAGCGTAGATTCTAGCGGGAGTCCCTACAATGAGCAGTTCTTC; CDR3 protein: CASSVDSSGSPYNEQFF
D gene: TRBD1; J gene: TRBJ1-1; V gene: TRBV6-4; clone size: -; CDR3 DNA: TGTGCCAGCAGCCGGACAGGCTGGTGGTTGAACACTGAAGCTTTCTTT; CDR3 protein: CASSRTGWWLNTEAFF
D gene: TRBD2; J gene: TRBJ2-3; V gene: TRBV7-6; clone size: few; CDR3 DNA: TGTGCCAGCAGCTCGGGGACTAGCGGGGGAACTACGCAGTATTTT; CDR3 protein: CASSSGTSGGTTQYF
D gene: TRBD1; J gene: TRBJ1-2; V gene: TRBV14; clone size: many; CDR3 DNA: TGTGCCAGCAGCCAAGGCAACAGGGGGCGAAACTATGGCTACACCTTC; CDR3 protein: CASSQGNRGRNYGYTF
D gene: -; J gene: TRBJ2-5; V gene: TRBV3-1; clone size: many; CDR3 DNA: TGTGCCAGCAGCCAAGACCGATTTTCAGAGACCCAGTACTTC; CDR3 protein: CASSQDRFSETQYF
D gene: TRBD2; J gene: TRBJ2-3; V gene: TRBV20-1; clone size: many; CDR3 DNA: TGCAGTGCCCCGTTGGACCGACGGGGGGTTAGAGATACGCAGTATTTT; CDR3 protein: CSAPLDRRGVRDTQYF
D gene: TRBD1; J gene: TRBJ2-3; V gene: TRBV20-1; clone size: few; CDR3 DNA: TGCAGTGCCAGAGAGGACCGGGACAGGGGTTGGTATACGCAGTATTTT; CDR3 protein: CSAREDRDRGWYTQYF
D gene: -; J gene: TRBJ2-5; V gene: TRBV5-6; clone size: many; CDR3 DNA: TGTGCCAGCAGCTCGGAAAGGGGAACTAAAGAGACCCAGTACTTC; CDR3 protein: CASSSERGTKETQYF
D gene: TRBD1; J gene: TRBJ1-1; V gene: TRBV15; clone size: -; CDR3 DNA: TGTGCCGCCAGCCAGGGGGAAATGAACACTGAAGCTTTCTTT; CDR3 protein: CAASQGEMNTEAFF
D gene: -; J gene: TRBJ2-5; V gene: TRBV7-2; clone size: few; CDR3 DNA: TGTGCCAGCAGCTTCACTAGTATGGAGACCCAGTACTTC; CDR3 protein: CASSFTSMETQYF
D gene: -; J gene: TRBJ2-3; V gene: TRBV19; clone size: many; CDR3 DNA: TGTGCCAGTAGCATCTCACCCACCCACACAGATACGCAGTATTTT; CDR3 protein: CASSISPTHTDTQYF
D gene: TRBD2; J gene: TRBJ2-7; V gene: TRBV20-1; clone size: few; CDR3 DNA: TGCAGTGCCTTTAAGGGACTAGCGATCTACGAGCAGTACTTC; CDR3 protein: CSAFKGLAIYEQYF
D gene: TRBD2; J gene: TRBJ2-2; V gene: TRBV7-8; clone size: -; CDR3 DNA: TGTGCCAGCAGCCCATCCGGGACTAGCGTACCCGGGGAGCTGTTTTTT; CDR3 protein: CASSPSGTSVPGELFF
D gene: -; J gene: TRBJ2-3; V gene: TRBV12-3/TRBV12-4; clone size: many; CDR3 DNA: TGTGCCAGCAGTTTAAGGGGCGAATCGCAGTATTTT; CDR3 protein: CASSLRGESQYF
D gene: -; J gene: TRBJ2-5; V gene: TRBV28; clone size: many; CDR3 DNA: TGTGCCAGCAGTCCGAACTGGAACCAAGAGACCCAGTACTTC; CDR3 protein: CASSPNWNQETQYF
D gene: TRBD1; J gene: TRBJ2-1; V gene: TRBV15; clone size: -; CDR3 DNA: TGTGCCACCAGCAGGGGACAGGGCTTTTACAATGAGCAGTTCTTC; CDR3 protein: CATSRGQGFYNEQFF
D gene: -; J gene: TRBJ2-2; V gene: TRBV27; clone size: few; CDR3 DNA: TGTGCCAGCAGGACTCCTGGCGTTAACACCGGGGAGCTGTTTTTT; CDR3 protein: CASRTPGVNTGELFF
D gene: TRBD2; J gene: TRBJ2-7; V gene: TRBV5-8; clone size: few; CDR3 DNA: TGTGCCAGCAGCTTGGGGGTAGCGGGGCCGTACGAGCAGTACTTC; CDR3 protein: CASSLGVAGPYEQYF
D gene: -; J gene: TRBJ2-7; V gene: TRBV5-1; clone size: many; CDR3 DNA: TGCGCCAGCAGCCGGGACCGCTACGAGCAGTACTTC; CDR3 protein: CASSRDRYEQYF
D gene: -; J gene: TRBJ2-3; V gene: TRBV6-1; clone size: many; CDR3 DNA: TGTGCCAGCAGTGAAAATAAGGGGGGGGTGACAGATACGCAGTATTTT; CDR3 protein: CASSENKGGVTDTQYF
D gene: -; J gene: TRBJ1-1; V gene: TRBV5-1; clone size: many; CDR3 DNA: TGCGCCAGCAGCTCGGGACACCTAAGGACGAACACTGAAGCTTTCTTT; CDR3 protein: CASSSGHLRTNTEAFF
D gene: -; J gene: TRBJ1-1; V gene: TRBV2; clone size: -; CDR3 DNA: TGTGCCAGCGGCCTGGGACTGACGCACACTGAAGCTTTCTTT; CDR3 protein: CASGLGLTHTEAFF
D gene: -; J gene: TRBJ2-7; V gene: TRBV12-3/TRBV12-4; clone size: many; CDR3 DNA: TGTGCCAGCCGAGAGACAGGTTCCTACGAGCAGTACTTC; CDR3 protein: CASRETGSYEQYF
D gene: -; J gene: TRBJ2-1; V gene: TRBV12-3/TRBV12-4; clone size: few; CDR3 DNA: TGTGCCAGCAGGGAAGAGGTGGACAATGAGCAGTTCTTC; CDR3 protein: CASREEVDNEQFF
D gene: -; J gene: TRBJ1-1; V gene: TRBV7-2; clone size: -; CDR3 DNA: TGTGCCAGCAGCCCCCAAAATCTCAGGGGAAATCGGTACACTGAAGCTTTCTTT; CDR3 protein: CASSPQNLRGNRYTEAFF
D gene: TRBD2; J gene: TRBJ2-7; V gene: TRBV27; clone size: -; CDR3 DNA: TGTGCCAGCAGTTTTACTTGGCGGGAGAGGACCTACGAGCAGTACTTC; CDR3 protein: CASSFTWRERTYEQYF
D gene: TRBD1; J gene: TRBJ1-2; V gene: TRBV7-9; clone size: -; CDR3 DNA: TGTGCCAGCAGCCCAGGACAGGGGAATAACTATGGCTACACCTTC; CDR3 protein: CASSPGQGNNYGYTF
D gene: TRBD1; J gene: TRBJ1-5; V gene: TRBV2; clone size: -; CDR3 DNA: TGTGCCAGCAGTTATACAGGGGAGGGGGGCAATCAGCCCCAGCATTTT; CDR3 protein: CASSYTGEGGNQPQHF
D gene: -; J gene: TRBJ1-4; V gene: TRBV27; clone size: -; CDR3 DNA: TGTGCCAGCAGCAGGCAGGGCAGTGAAAAACTGTTTTTT; CDR3 protein: CASSRQGSEKLFF
D gene: TRBD2; J gene: TRBJ2-3; V gene: TRBV7-6; clone size: few; CDR3 DNA: TGTGCCAGCAGCTTAGGGTCCGTACTAGCGGGAGTGGGCACAGATACGCAGTATTTT; CDR3 protein: CASSLGSVLAGVGTDTQYF
D gene: -; J gene: TRBJ2-1; V gene: TRBV27; clone size: few; CDR3 DNA: TGTGCCAGCAGTCTCAGGGTTTACAATGAGCAGTTCTTC; CDR3 protein: CASSLRVYNEQFF
D gene: -; J gene: TRBJ2-1; V gene: TRBV5-1; clone size: many; CDR3 DNA: TGCGCCAGCAGGTACGGGGGTTACTCCTACAATGAGCAGTTCTTC; CDR3 protein: CASRYGGYSYNEQFF
D gene: -; J gene: TRBJ1-2; V gene: TRBV12-3/TRBV12-4; clone size: -; CDR3 DNA: TGTGCCAGCAGCCCCGGGGGGTCCCATGGCTACACCTTC; CDR3 protein: CASSPGGSHGYTF
D gene: TRBD1; J gene: TRBJ1-2; V gene: TRBV20-1; clone size: -; CDR3 DNA: TGCAGTGCTTTCCATCCGCCGGGACAGTTATACGGCTACACCTTC; CDR3 protein: CSAFHPPGQLYGYTF
D gene: TRBD1; J gene: TRBJ1-1; V gene: TRBV18; clone size: -; CDR3 DNA: TGTGCCCGCTCACCAGGGACAGGGGGGACTGAAGCTTTCTTT; CDR3 protein: CARSPGTGGTEAFF
D gene: -; J gene: TRBJ1-4; V gene: TRBV5-5; clone size: few; CDR3 DNA: TGTGCCAGCAGCAGCCGGGACACCACCGAAAAACTGTTTTTT; CDR3 protein: CASSSRDTTEKLFF
D gene: -; J gene: TRBJ2-2; V gene: TRBV5-1; clone size: many; CDR3 DNA: TGCGCCAGCACGTTGATGGATGGACTGAACACCGGGGAGCTGTTTTTT; CDR3 protein: CASTLMDGLNTGELFF
D gene: TRBD1; J gene: TRBJ2-3; V gene: TRBV5-1; clone size: few; CDR3 DNA: TGCGCCAGCAGCTTGGCTGGACAGGGAGGTGCAGATACGCAGTATTTT; CDR3 protein: CASSLAGQGGADTQYF
D gene: -; J gene: TRBJ1-1; V gene: TRBV3-1; clone size: few; CDR3 DNA: TGTGCCAGCATTTCCAGTTTGAACACTGAAGCTTTCTTT; CDR3 protein: CASISSLNTEAFF
D gene: -; J gene: TRBJ2-3; V gene: TRBV20-1; clone size: -; CDR3 DNA: TGCAGTGCTAGAGGGAGCGGGAGCACAGATACGCAGTATTTT; CDR3 protein: CSARGSGSTDTQYF
D gene: -; J gene: TRBJ2-1; V gene: TRBV27; clone size: few; CDR3 DNA: TGTGCCAGCAAATTAATACCAGGGACTGCGTATCCCGAGCAGTTCTTC; CDR3 protein: CASKLIPGTAYPEQFF
D gene: -; J gene: TRBJ2-2; V gene: TRBV2; clone size: many; CDR3 DNA: TGTGCCAGCAGATGGCAGGGAAGCGGGGAGCTGTTTTTT; CDR3 protein: CASRWQGSGELFF
D gene: -; J gene: TRBJ1-5; V gene: TRBV7-2; clone size: medium-sized; CDR3 DNA: TGTGCCAGCAGCTTATGGCCCGGACATCGCCATCAGCCCCAGCATTTT; CDR3 protein: CASSLWPGHRHQPQHF
D gene: -; J gene: TRBJ1-4; V gene: TRBV28; clone size: -; CDR3 DNA: TGTGCCAGCAGTACGGGAGGCTTGGGGAAACTGTTTTTT; CDR3 protein: CASSTGGLGKLFF
D gene: -; J gene: TRBJ2-7; V gene: TRBV7-8; clone size: -; CDR3 DNA: TGTGCCAGCAGCCCCCCCAAAGGGTACTACGAGCAGTACTTC; CDR3 protein: CASSPPKGYYEQYF